Below, 11 T cell receptor beta chains from the same sample are listed, as sequenced in a study of CD8+ T cells in alopecia areata. Once RNA had been extracted, it was reverse transcribed into cDNA to act as the sequencing template. The data were produced by immunoSEQ multiplex PCR, yet TCRdb's version contains in-frame clones alone and is incomplete. The sample comprises approximately 91,000 clones, nearly 45% of which are singletons, and 0.7% to 0.95% rests with the top ten. Sequencing was done on a sample of CD4+ T cells sorted from blood. These receptor sequences come from a human donor with alopecia areata.

This chain links TRBV29-1 with TRBJ2-4; 9 bases fit TRBD1. Per the germline V gene, CDR1 is SQVTM and CDR2 is ANQGSEA. V trimming: 5 bases; J trimming: 9 bases; junction bases outside the gene matches: 8. This CDR3 contains 13 residues. Written as DNA, the CDR3 is TGCAGCGTTACTACAGGGGGCGAGGGCATTCAGTACTTC. Translated, it gives CSVTTGGEGIQYF.

The rearrangement joins TRBV30 to TRBJ2-7; the D gene could be TRBD1 or TRBD2 (6 bases each). The CDR3 has 12 residues. V lost 8 bases, J lost 4 bases, and 15 bases lay in between. Per the germline V gene, CDR1 is GTSNPN and CDR2 is SVGIG (reference sequence). The CDR3 here is CANGGRGYEQYF. CDR3 in DNA: TGTGCCAACGGGGGCAGGGGATACGAGCAGTACTTC.

The chain has TRBV5-4 and TRBJ2-3; D unclear. This CDR3 has 13 residues. Trimming removed 2 bases from V and 2 bases from J, with 6 bases in between. Germline V gene sequence: CDR1 SGHNT, CDR2 YYREEE (reference sequence). For the CDR3, the DNA is TGTGCCAGCAGCTTAACCAACACAGATACGCAGTATTTT. This codes for CASSLTNTDTQYF.

The chain recombines TRBV29-1 with TRBJ2-6; D gene uncertain. The CDR3 has 14 residues. Between the trimmed V and J ends, which lost 2 bases and 4 bases, there was a span of 9 bases. The V gene's germline CDR1 is SQVTM and CDR2 ANQGSEA. The CDR3 is CSVESTPGANVLTF. For the CDR3, the DNA is TGCAGCGTTGAAAGCACTCCCGGGGCCAACGTCCTGACTTTC.

The gene calls are TRBV5-4 and TRBJ2-3; 9 bases agree with TRBD2. CDR3 size: 16 residues. Germline V gives CDR1 SGHNT, CDR2 YYREEE (reference sequence). J lost 2 bases, V lost 1 base, and 5 bases had no gene match. CDR3 DNA sequence: TGTGCCAGCAGCTTGTATCGGACTAGCGCCACAGATACGCAGTATTTT. Amino acids: CASSLYRTSATDTQYF.

J is TRBJ2-7 and V is TRBV7-3; TRBD1 matches at 9 bases. V was pared by 6 bases and J by 4 bases, with 13 bases of the junction left unmatched. CDR1 is SGHTA, CDR2 FQGTGA, per germline. CDR3 length: 16 amino acids. CDR3 protein: CASREGQGKRWYEQYF. CDR3 DNA: TGTGCCAGCAGGGAGGGACAGGGAAAACGATGGTACGAGCAGTACTTC.

The CDR3 DNA reads as TGTGCCAGCAGTGGGACAGGGGCGGTAGGGCAGCCCCAGCATTTT. This translates into CASSGTGAVGQPQHF. This chain uses TRBV2 with TRBJ1-5; 9 positions match TRBD1. V lost 4 bases and J lost 7; bases outside the gene matches: 8. Germline CDR1 reads SNHLY; CDR2 reads FYNNEI. The length of the CDR3 is 15 residues.

This clone has only a few counts. V usage is TRBV28 and J usage is TRBJ2-6; 11 bases map to TRBD1. The CDR3 contains 18 residues. Germline-derived CDR1 and CDR2 are MDHEN and SYDVKM. J was trimmed by 0 bases and V by 6 bases; bases with no gene match: 7. The CDR3 reads CASRRTGTGGSGANVLTF. The CDR3 coding sequence is TGTGCCAGCAGACGGACCGGGACAGGGGGCTCTGGGGCCAACGTCCTGACTTTC.

The J gene is TRBJ2-7, the V gene TRBV29-1; D gene ambiguous. The CDR3 covers 11 residues. Germline V lookup: CDR1 SQVTM, CDR2 ANQGSEA. V was cut by 6 bases and J by 3 bases, with 9 bases left in between. In DNA, the CDR3 is TGCAGCGTCGCGGACGGCTACGAGCAGTACTTC. It codes for CSVADGYEQYF.

This clone has only a few counts. This chain's CDR3 is CSVGDRGEQYF. The CDR3 region has the DNA TGCAGCGTTGGGGACAGGGGCGAGCAGTACTTC. V and J are TRBV29-1 and TRBJ2-7; 10 nucleotides agree with TRBD1. The CDR3 runs to 11 residues. CDR1 and CDR2 (germline): SQVTM, ANQGSEA. The junction had 0 bases not matched to a gene; V was cut back by 4 bases and J by 6 bases.

The chain links TRBV27 to TRBJ2-1; 10 bases are shared with TRBD1. The CDR3 covers 16 residues. The J segment lost 5 bases and the V segment lost 3 bases, leaving 7 bases of the junction unmatched. Germline loops: CDR1 MNHEY, CDR2 SMNVEV (reference sequence). The CDR3 sequence: CASSFLAGQGNNEQFF. The CDR3 coding sequence is TGTGCCAGCAGTTTTTTGGCGGGACAGGGGAACAATGAGCAGTTCTTC.